Listed below are T cell receptor beta chains from one sample, sequenced in a study of T-cell reconstitution after alpha-beta-depleted transplantation in children. TCRdb analysed the PCR reads with MiXCR anew, one entry per CDR3 protein. Of some 300,000 distinct CDR3 sequences listed, roughly 7.8% were seen once; the top ten hold approximately 8.6%. The input for sequencing was peripheral blood, taken 360 days after TCRalphabeta/CD19-depleted stem cell transplant. These receptors were collected from a female patient aged 2-15 years who had a stem cell transplant for Fanconi anemia, so the T cells may come from the graft donor. Both conserved end residues are part of each CDR3. Each record gives: D gene, V gene, J gene, clone size, CDR3 protein, CDR3 DNA. A D gene is named only where the DNA matches it firmly. Size is omitted from some rows. Given values are once, few, many or a class for expanded clones.

.	TRBV20-1	TRBJ2-1	many	CSAWKTEDNEQFF	TGCAGTGCTTGGAAAACGGAGGACAATGAGCAGTTCTTC
TRBD2	TRBV24-1	TRBJ2-1	many	CATEPWTSGGAGEQFF	TGTGCCACCGAACCCTGGACTAGCGGGGGGGCGGGTGAGCAGTTCTTC
.	TRBV5-6	TRBJ2-2	many	CASSLGGTRELFF	TGTGCCAGCAGCTTGGGCGGGACCCGGGAGCTGTTTTTT
.	TRBV10-3	TRBJ2-5	many	CAISRGPQETQYF	TGTGCCATCAGCCGTGGGCCCCAAGAGACCCAGTACTTC
TRBD1	TRBV5-1	TRBJ1-2	many	CASSREARGFYGYTF	TGCGCCAGCAGCCGGGAGGCCAGGGGGTTCTATGGCTACACCTTC
.	TRBV2	TRBJ2-2	.	CASGLRVANTGELFF	TGTGCCAGCGGCCTTCGGGTTGCGAACACCGGGGAGCTGTTTTTT
TRBD2	TRBV3-1	TRBJ2-5	.	CASSPGRAGVGETQYF	TGTGCCAGCAGCCCCGGGAGGGCCGGTGTCGGAGAGACCCAGTACTTC
.	TRBV12-3/TRBV12-4	TRBJ1-1	many	CASRPHPETEAFF	TGTGCCAGCAGACCCCACCCGGAGACTGAAGCTTTCTTT
TRBD1	TRBV2	TRBJ2-2	few	CASRMGQGNAGELFF	TGTGCCAGCAGAATGGGACAGGGGAACGCCGGGGAGCTGTTTTTT
.	TRBV27	TRBJ1-1	.	CASSLSGEGTEAFF	TGTGCCAGCAGTTTATCAGGGGAGGGCACTGAAGCTTTCTTT
TRBD1	TRBV12-5	TRBJ2-3	.	CASGLSGGGDTQYF	TGTGCTAGTGGCCTGTCAGGGGGCGGAGATACGCAGTATTTT
TRBD2	TRBV5-1	TRBJ2-5	many	CASSLLAGGPGQETQYF	TGCGCCAGCAGCTTGCTAGCGGGGGGGCCGGGTCAAGAGACCCAGTACTTC
TRBD1	TRBV12-3/TRBV12-4	TRBJ2-7	many	CASRRTGGNEQYF	TGTGCCAGCAGGAGGACAGGGGGCAACGAGCAGTACTTC
TRBD1	TRBV7-2	TRBJ2-1	many	CASSLGTDNEQFF	TGTGCCAGCAGCTTGGGGACAGACAATGAGCAGTTCTTC
TRBD1	TRBV18	TRBJ2-7	many	CASSRADRGYEQYF	TGTGCCAGCTCACGAGCGGACAGGGGCTACGAGCAGTACTTC
.	TRBV29-1	TRBJ1-5	many	CSVAGRGDQPQHF	TGCAGCGTCGCAGGCAGGGGAGATCAGCCCCAGCATTTT
TRBD1	TRBV10-3	TRBJ2-7	many	CAIRPGQGSNEQYF	TGTGCCATCAGGCCGGGACAGGGGAGCAACGAGCAGTACTTC
TRBD2	TRBV9	TRBJ2-2	few	CASSVAGTSGSANTGELFF	TGTGCCAGCAGCGTAGCCGGGACTAGCGGGAGCGCGAACACCGGGGAGCTGTTTTTT
TRBD2	TRBV4-1	TRBJ2-3	many	CASSQALAGGTDTQYF	TGCGCCAGCAGCCAGGCCCTAGCGGGGGGAACAGATACGCAGTATTTT
.	TRBV20-1	TRBJ1-3	many	CSVQMTGGNTIYF	TGCAGTGTCCAAATGACAGGTGGAAACACCATATATTTT
.	TRBV12-3/TRBV12-4	TRBJ2-3	many	CASSLAPVGSSDTQYF	TGTGCCAGCAGTTTAGCGCCGGTGGGTAGCTCAGATACGCAGTATTTT
.	TRBV28	TRBJ2-7	many	CASLTGYEQYF	TGTGCCAGCTTGACAGGCTACGAGCAGTACTTC
.	TRBV15	TRBJ1-6	.	CATSRDRGASSFHF	TGTGCCACCAGCAGAGATCGGGGCGCATCCTCCTTCCACTTT
.	TRBV7-6	TRBJ2-1	few	CASSLEDRGKQFF	TGTGCCAGCAGCTTAGAGGACCGGGGGAAGCAGTTCTTC
TRBD2	TRBV7-2	TRBJ2-5	.	CASSLVFGLAGGKQETQYF	TGTGCCAGCAGCTTAGTTTTTGGTCTAGCGGGGGGAAAACAAGAGACCCAGTACTTC
.	TRBV7-2	TRBJ1-6	few	CASSLGGTVLYNSPLHF	TGTGCCAGCAGCTTAGGAGGAACCGTCCTCTATAATTCACCCCTCCACTTT
.	TRBV21-1	TRBJ2-1	.	CASSNRRTRAYNEQFF	TGTGCCAGCAGCAACCGACGGACTAGGGCGTACAATGAGCAGTTCTTC
TRBD1	TRBV4-2	TRBJ1-3	many	CASSQEGVDRSGNTIYF	TGTGCCAGCAGCCAAGAGGGGGTGGACAGGAGTGGAAACACCATATATTTT
.	TRBV29-1	TRBJ1-2	many	CSVEKETDYGYTF	TGCAGCGTTGAGAAGGAGACCGACTATGGCTACACCTTC
TRBD2	TRBV13	TRBJ2-7	many	CASSLGRTSRSYEQYF	TGTGCCAGCAGCTTAGGCAGGACTAGCCGCTCCTACGAGCAGTACTTC
TRBD2	TRBV28	TRBJ2-7	many	CASSLELAGAYEQYF	TGTGCCAGCAGTTTAGAACTAGCGGGGGCTTACGAGCAGTACTTC
TRBD1	TRBV7-8	TRBJ1-1	.	CASSLGKSGGARTEAFF	TGTGCCAGCAGCTTAGGGAAGTCAGGGGGAGCTCGCACTGAAGCTTTCTTT
TRBD1	TRBV28	TRBJ2-3	many	CASSPTGANTDTQYF	TGTGCCAGCAGTCCAACAGGGGCGAACACAGATACGCAGTATTTT
.	TRBV20-1	TRBJ1-5	few	CSAQMMGTYSNQPQHF	TGCAGTGCCCAAATGATGGGGACTTATAGCAATCAGCCCCAGCATTTT
TRBD1	TRBV28	TRBJ1-1	many	CASSPPDRGRKAFF	TGTGCCAGCAGTCCCCCGGACAGGGGGCGGAAAGCTTTCTTT
.	TRBV5-1	TRBJ2-2	many	CASSVMLANIRAGELFF	TGCGCCAGCAGCGTTATGCTAGCTAATATCCGGGCCGGGGAGCTGTTTTTT
TRBD2	TRBV28	TRBJ2-7	many	CASSAAGGAYEQYF	TGTGCCAGCAGTGCTGCGGGGGGCGCCTACGAGCAGTACTTC
.	TRBV29-1	TRBJ1-1	many	CSVEFGFGREAFF	TGCAGCGTTGAATTCGGGTTTGGGAGAGAAGCTTTCTTT
TRBD2	TRBV15	TRBJ2-3	.	CATSRFNSGGATDTQYF	TGTGCCACCAGCAGATTTAATAGCGGGGGGGCAACAGATACGCAGTATTTT
.	TRBV7-9	TRBJ1-3	many	CASYHQGLPIYF	TGTGCCTCCTACCACCAGGGTCTCCCCATATATTTT
.	TRBV5-1	TRBJ1-1	many	CASSSGPGLRGSTEAFF	TGCGCCAGCAGCTCGGGACCCGGCCTACGTGGAAGCACTGAAGCTTTCTTT
.	TRBV7-2	TRBJ2-7	many	CASSLGGDEQYF	TGTGCCAGCAGCTTAGGCGGCGACGAGCAGTACTTC
TRBD2	TRBV25-1	TRBJ2-1	few	CASSEYILAGVYEQFF	TGTGCCAGCAGTGAATATATACTAGCGGGAGTCTATGAGCAGTTCTTC
.	TRBV12-3/TRBV12-4	TRBJ2-7	many	CASSLSSHEQYF	TGTGCCAGCAGTTTAAGTTCCCACGAGCAGTACTTC
.	TRBV21-1	TRBJ2-7	.	CASSKGPLDDILSYEQYF	TGTGCCAGCAGCAAAGGCCCTCTGGATGACATTCTTTCCTACGAGCAGTACTTC
.	TRBV6-2/TRBV6-3	TRBJ1-1	many	CASVALNTEAFF	TGTGCCAGCGTAGCGTTGAACACTGAAGCTTTCTTT
.	TRBV2	TRBJ1-5	few	CASSGRDSNQPQHF	TGTGCCAGCAGTGGCCGGGACAGCAATCAGCCCCAGCATTTT
TRBD2	TRBV5-1	TRBJ2-1	.	CASSLQTSDSYNEQFF	TGCGCCAGCAGCTTGCAAACTAGCGACTCCTACAATGAGCAGTTCTTC
.	TRBV19	TRBJ2-4	.	CASSTYQAKNIQYF	TGTGCCAGTAGTACGTACCAAGCCAAAAACATTCAGTACTTC
.	TRBV4-3	TRBJ1-2	.	CASSHAPIGDGYTF	TGCGCCAGCAGCCATGCTCCCATCGGAGATGGCTACACCTTC
.	TRBV7-2	TRBJ2-3	many	CASSRQLGESTDTQYF	TGTGCCAGCAGCCGTCAACTCGGGGAAAGCACAGATACGCAGTATTTT
.	TRBV5-1	TRBJ1-1	many	CASSMFGGDTEAFF	TGCGCCAGCAGCATGTTTGGGGGAGACACTGAAGCTTTCTTT
TRBD2	TRBV5-6	TRBJ2-3	.	CASSFATSGGDTQYF	TGTGCCAGCAGCTTCGCTACTAGCGGGGGGGATACGCAGTATTTT
.	TRBV12-3/TRBV12-4	TRBJ1-2	many	CASSPGVAVRYTF	TGTGCCAGCAGCCCAGGAGTAGCGGTGAGGTACACCTTC
TRBD1	TRBV7-2	TRBJ2-3	few	CASSLAMTGITDTQYF	TGTGCCAGCAGCTTAGCTATGACAGGGATCACAGATACGCAGTATTTT
.	TRBV9	TRBJ2-1	many	CASSVATGASLWNEQFF	TGTGCCAGCAGCGTAGCTACGGGGGCCTCATTGTGGAATGAGCAGTTCTTC
.	TRBV29-1	TRBJ2-3	many	CSVELFLGLATDTQYF	TGCAGCGTTGAACTTTTCTTGGGACTCGCCACAGATACGCAGTATTTT
.	TRBV28	TRBJ1-6	many	CASSNRAYNSPLHF	TGTGCCAGCAGTAACAGGGCTTATAATTCACCCCTCCACTTT
.	TRBV29-1	TRBJ1-2	many	CSVEDWARVGYTF	TGCAGCGTTGAAGACTGGGCAAGGGTTGGCTACACCTTC
.	TRBV5-1	TRBJ2-4	many	CASGLGGAQNIQYF	TGCGCCAGCGGACTGGGGGGCGCTCAGAACATTCAGTACTTC